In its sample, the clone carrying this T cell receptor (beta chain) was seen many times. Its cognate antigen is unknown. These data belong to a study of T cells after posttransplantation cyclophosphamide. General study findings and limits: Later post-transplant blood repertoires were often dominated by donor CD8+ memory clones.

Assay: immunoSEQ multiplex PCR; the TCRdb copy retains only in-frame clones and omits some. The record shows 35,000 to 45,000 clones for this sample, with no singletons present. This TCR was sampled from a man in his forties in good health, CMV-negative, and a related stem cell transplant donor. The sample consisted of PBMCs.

CDR3 sequence (DNA): TGTGCCAGCAGTGATCCCCCCCTCCTAGGCGGGGGGGCAGATACGCAGTATTTT. The encoded protein is CASSDPPLLGGGADTQYF. The rearrangement links TRBV6-1 to TRBJ2-3, with 9 positions matching TRBD2. The V and J ends lost 3 bases and 4 bases, in that order; junction bases with no gene match: 14. The CDR3 totals 18 residues. The germline CDR1 and CDR2 sequences are MNHNS and SASEGT.